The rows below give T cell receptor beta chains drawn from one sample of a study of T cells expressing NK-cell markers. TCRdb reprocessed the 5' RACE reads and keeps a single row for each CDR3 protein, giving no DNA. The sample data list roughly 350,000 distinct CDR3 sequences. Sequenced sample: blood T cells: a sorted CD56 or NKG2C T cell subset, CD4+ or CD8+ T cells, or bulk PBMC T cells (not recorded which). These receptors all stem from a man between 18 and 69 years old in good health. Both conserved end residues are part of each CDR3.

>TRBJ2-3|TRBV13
CASSRTGQNRGTDTQYF
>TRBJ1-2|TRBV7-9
CASSRDTYNYGYTF
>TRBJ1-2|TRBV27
CANPTVGYGYTF
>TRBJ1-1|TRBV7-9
CASSLVPDRSNEAFF
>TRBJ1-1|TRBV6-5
CASSYYISKNTEAFF
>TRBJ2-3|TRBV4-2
CASSQEAGGRFYTQYF
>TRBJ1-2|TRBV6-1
CASSLEGRGRLYGYTF
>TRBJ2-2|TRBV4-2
CASSHRTAQPNTGELFF
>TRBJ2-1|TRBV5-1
CASSLAPGQAYNEQFF
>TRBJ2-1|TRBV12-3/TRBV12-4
CASSFSNSPIVQFF
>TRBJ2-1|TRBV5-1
CASSLTGHYYNEQFF
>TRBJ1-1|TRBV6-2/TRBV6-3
CASSYSRRRTEAFF
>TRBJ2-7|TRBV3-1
CASSQKTGLEQYF
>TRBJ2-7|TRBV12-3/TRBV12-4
CASRLRGSSYEQYF
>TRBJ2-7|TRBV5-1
CASRMDGTGISYEQYF
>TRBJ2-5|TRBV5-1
CASSSQTGLPGETQYF
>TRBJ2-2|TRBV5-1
CASSTGAVGELFF
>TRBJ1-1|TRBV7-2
CASSLDGARNTEAFF
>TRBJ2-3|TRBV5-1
CASSLVPRGGHTDTQYF
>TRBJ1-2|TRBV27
CASSLRLEYGNSNYGYTF
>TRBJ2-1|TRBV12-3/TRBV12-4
CASSPPGQGVYNEQFF
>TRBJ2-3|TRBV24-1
CATSRGTDTQYF
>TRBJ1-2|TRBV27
CASSPYQGYGYTF
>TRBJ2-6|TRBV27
CASSPRPGGSGANVLTF
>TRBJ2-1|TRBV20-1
CSASPTGEGRNEQFF
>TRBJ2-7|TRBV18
CASSPFSGQGGSEQYF
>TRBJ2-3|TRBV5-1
CASSRVGGHSTDTQYF
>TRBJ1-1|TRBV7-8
CASSTRKGSTEAFF
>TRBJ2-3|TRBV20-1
CSAANPSRADTQYF
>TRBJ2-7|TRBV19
CASSSTGTGGSEQYF
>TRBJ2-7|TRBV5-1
CASSRGRPGLSYEQYF
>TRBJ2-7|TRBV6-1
CASRGINRGYEQYF
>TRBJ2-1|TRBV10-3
CAISDLPLRGGNNEQFF
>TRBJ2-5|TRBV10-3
CATGRGGLTETQYF
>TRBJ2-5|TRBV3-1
CASSQELRGGQETQYF
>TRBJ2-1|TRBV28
CASSFMDRDYNEQFF
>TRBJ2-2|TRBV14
CASSSSTSGGAGELFF
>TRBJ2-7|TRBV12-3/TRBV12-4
CASSSARQFKESYEQYF
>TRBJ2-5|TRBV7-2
CASSPSLAGAVQETQYF
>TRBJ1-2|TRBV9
CASSVGTTNYGYTF
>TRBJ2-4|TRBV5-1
CASSLSGVQAKNIQYF
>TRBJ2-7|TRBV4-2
CASSQDLNRVYEQYF
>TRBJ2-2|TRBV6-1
CASSEVSGGHRGELFF
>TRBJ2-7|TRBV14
CASSQDPRERASSYEQYF
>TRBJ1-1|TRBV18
CASSPSGVLDTEAFF
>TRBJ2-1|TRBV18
CASSQMTSVDEQFF
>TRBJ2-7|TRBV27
CASSLSRGIYEQYF
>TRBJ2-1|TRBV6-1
CASRSPGTGHNEQFF
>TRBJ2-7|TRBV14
CASSPRRGGDEQYF
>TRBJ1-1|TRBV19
CASSPYREKNTEAFF
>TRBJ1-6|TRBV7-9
CASSLGQGIGNSPLHF
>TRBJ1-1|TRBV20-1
CSARFPIGGLEMNTEAFF
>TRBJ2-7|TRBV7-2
CASSLLAGGLDEQYF
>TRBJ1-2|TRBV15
CATSRDALPYGYTF
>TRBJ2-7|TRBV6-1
CASSPSPRTGSVEQYF
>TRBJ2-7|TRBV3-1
CASSQDRLAGGLAGEQYF
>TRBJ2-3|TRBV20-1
CSARKGRGLTDTQYF
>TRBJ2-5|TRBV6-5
CASSYSKLTGIRETQYF
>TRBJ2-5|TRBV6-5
CASSSPGLAVGETQYF
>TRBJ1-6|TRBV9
CASSVHSRSSYNSPLHF